Reported below is one TCR beta chain. Trimming shortened V by 1 base and J by 2 bases, and 10 bases separated the two germline ends. CDR1 SGHDN and CDR2 FVKESK come from the germline V gene. This CDR3 has 15 residues. This record belongs to a study of blood T cell repertoires in COVID-19. Turning to the study itself: Samples of COVID-19 (acute and convalescent) were obtained from the United States, Italy and Spain.

Profiling relied on immunoSEQ multiplex PCR, and the TCRdb table lists in-frame clones only, not all of them. The sample holds roughly 200,000 clones, about four fifths seen once. The clonotype originates from a man aged 60 to 69 with acute or convalescent COVID-19. The specimen was peripheral blood. V and J are TRBV14 and TRBJ2-3; D unresolved. The CDR3 DNA is TGTGCCAGCAGCCAAGGTTACTTCCTCACAGATACGCAGTATTTT. Translating gives CASSQGYFLTDTQYF.